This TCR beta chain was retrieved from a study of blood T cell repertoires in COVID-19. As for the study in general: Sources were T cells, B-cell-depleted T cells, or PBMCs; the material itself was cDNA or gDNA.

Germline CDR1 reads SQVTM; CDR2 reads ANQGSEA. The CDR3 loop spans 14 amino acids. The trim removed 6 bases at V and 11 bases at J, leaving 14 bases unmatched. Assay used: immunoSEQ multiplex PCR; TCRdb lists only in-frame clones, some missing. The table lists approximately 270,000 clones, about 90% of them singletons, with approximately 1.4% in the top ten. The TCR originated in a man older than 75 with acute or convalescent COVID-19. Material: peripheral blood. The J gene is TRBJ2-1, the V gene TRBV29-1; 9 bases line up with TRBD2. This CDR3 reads CSVAPGLASIKQFF. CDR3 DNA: TGCAGCGTAGCACCGGGACTAGCATCTATTAAGCAGTTCTTC.